The source of this TCR beta chain is a study of T cells after yellow fever vaccination. MiXCR, run by TCRdb on the 5' RACE reads, gives a single entry per CDR3 protein. The table lists approximately 300,000 distinct CDR3 sequences, roughly 10% of them singletons. The CDR3 has 17 amino acids. From germline, CDR1 is SGHTA and CDR2 FQGNSA. The trim removed 3 bases at V and 4 bases at J, leaving 5 bases unmatched. Sequencing was performed on CD4+ T cells sorted from PBMCs, taken 45 days after the yellow fever booster vaccination. V and J are TRBV7-2 and TRBJ2-3; TRBD2 agrees at 15 bases. The clonotype originates from a man younger than 30 who received the YFV17D yellow fever vaccine. CDR3 sequence: CASSFRRTSGGADTQYF. The CDR3 nucleotides read TGTGCCAGCAGCTTCCGCCGGACTAGCGGGGGGGCAGATACGCAGTATTTT.